This entry lists 27 T cell receptor beta chains sequenced from one sample in a study of cytomegalovirus exposure and HLA in healthy donors. TCRdb keeps only in-frame clones here, not all; method: immunoSEQ multiplex PCR. The sample yields approximately 170,000 clones, 85% seen once. Sequencing was done on a sample of PBMCs. The origin of the receptors is a man aged 18 to 35 in good health and CMV-seropositive.

The V gene is TRBV11-3, the J gene TRBJ1-1; D uncertain. The CDR3 is 14 amino acids. Germline V CDR1 and CDR2: SGHNT, YENEEA. V was pared by 3 bases and J by 5 bases, with 13 bases between. The CDR3 DNA is TGTGCCAGCAGCTTTGGCCGACTCTGGACTGAAGCTTTCTTT. Translation gives CASSFGRLWTEAFF.

The V gene is TRBV11-2, the J gene TRBJ2-2; 7 nucleotides match TRBD2. The CDR3 covers 18 residues. The V segment lost 3 bases and the J segment 7 bases; nucleotides outside the gene matches: 17. Germline V CDR1 and CDR2: SGHAT, FQNNGV. The CDR3 bases are TGTGCCAGCAGCTTTAACCGCGGGAGCCCCGTCAATGTCGGGGAGCTGTTTTTT. Its translation: CASSFNRGSPVNVGELFF.

The rearrangement joins TRBV7-2 to TRBJ2-5; TRBD2 aligns across 12 bases. CDR1 is SGHTA and CDR2 is FQGNSA in the germline V gene. This CDR3 comprises 15 residues. The V gene end was trimmed by 5 bases and the J gene end by 1 base; junction bases not matched to a gene: 2. This chain's CDR3 is CASSPGLAGQETQYF. The CDR3 DNA reads as TGTGCCAGCAGCCCGGGACTAGCGGGCCAAGAGACCCAGTACTTC. Using reference TRBV7-2 and TRBJ2-5 for the parts outside the CDR3, the full variable domain is GAGVSQSPSNKVTEKGKDVELRCDPISGHTALYWYRQSLGQGLEFLIYFQGNSAPDKSGLPSDRFSAERTGGSVSTLTIQRTQQEDSAVYLCASSPGLAGQETQYFGPGTRLLVL.

This CDR3 is CASSPLDRVGEQYF. CDR3 nucleotide sequence: TGTGCCAGCAGTCCGTTAGACAGGGTGGGTGAGCAGTACTTC. The genes are TRBV28 and TRBJ2-7; 7 nucleotides line up with TRBD1. The CDR3 sequence is 14 residues long. The V gene's germline CDR1 is MDHEN and CDR2 SYDVKM. V shed 5 bases and J 7 bases; nucleotides not matched to a gene: 11.

The gene calls are TRBV6-5 and TRBJ2-6; 7 bases agree with TRBD1. The J segment lost 2 bases and the V segment lost 6 bases, leaving 1 base of the junction unmatched. The CDR3 covers 14 residues. Germline-derived CDR1 and CDR2 are MNHEY and SVGAGI. CDR3 in amino acids: CASRDRAGANVLTF. The CDR3, as DNA: TGTGCCAGCAGAGACAGGGCTGGGGCCAACGTCCTGACTTTC.

The rearrangement links TRBV9 to TRBJ2-1; TRBD2 aligns across 8 bases. Germline loops: CDR1 SGDLS, CDR2 YYNGEE. V lost 0 bases, J lost 8 bases, and 7 bases stayed unmatched. This CDR3 contains 15 residues. In DNA form, the CDR3 reads TGTGCCAGCAGCGTAGCGGGAGGGCCCAGAGATGAGCAGTTCTTC. Amino acids: CASSVAGGPRDEQFF. Full variable domain (outside the CDR3, taken from reference TRBV9 and TRBJ2-1): DSGVTQTPKHLITATGQRVTLRCSPRSGDLSVYWYQQSLDQGLQFLIQYYNGEERAKGNILERFSAQQFPDLHSELNLSSLELGDSALYFCASSVAGGPRDEQFFGPGTRLTVL.

The gene calls are TRBV2 and TRBJ2-6; TRBD1 might be the D (5 bases). The CDR3 has 15 amino acids. In germline, CDR1 is SNHLY, CDR2 FYNNEI. V lost 5 bases to trimming and J lost 4 bases, with 12 bases between them. The CDR3 is CASSTGQSGANVLTF. For the CDR3, the DNA is TGTGCCAGCAGTACAGGACAATCCGGGGCCAACGTCCTGACTTTC.

The chain links TRBV28 to TRBJ2-6, with 7 bases lining up with TRBD1. The CDR3 contains 16 residues. Trimming removed 3 bases from V and 1 base from J; junction bases left unmatched: 3. The germline V gene encodes CDR1 MDHEN and CDR2 SYDVKM. In DNA form, the CDR3 reads TGTGCCAGCAGTTTCGAGGGGGCATCTGGGGCCAACGTCCTGACTTTC. Translating it yields CASSFEGASGANVLTF.

This chain uses TRBV4-1 with TRBJ1-3; 10 bases are a match to TRBD1. Trimming took 5 bases from V and 0 from J; bases not matched to a gene: 7. The CDR3 spans 17 residues. Germline V gene data show CDR1 as MGHRA and CDR2 as YSYEKL. Written as DNA, the CDR3 is TGCGCCAGCAGCTCCAGGACAGGGGGGGGCTCTGGAAACACCATATATTTT. Protein product: CASSSRTGGGSGNTIYF.

The chain couples TRBV2 to TRBJ1-2; D possibly corresponds to TRBD1 (6 bases). The CDR3 contains 13 residues. V was shortened by 2 bases and J by 7 bases, with 11 bases between the two germline ends. Germline assignment: CDR1 SNHLY and CDR2 FYNNEI. The CDR3 sequence: CASSELGATGYTF. Written as DNA, the CDR3 is TGTGCCAGCAGTGAATTGGGGGCTACTGGCTACACCTTC.

The CDR3 protein is CASSLGGQGTPSTDTQYF. The CDR3 nucleotides read TGCGCCAGCAGCTTGGGTGGACAGGGGACCCCTAGCACAGATACGCAGTATTTT. The genes are TRBV5-1 and TRBJ2-3; 9 bases match TRBD1. The CDR3 has 18 amino acids. After removal of 0 bases from V and 0 bases from J, the junction contained 8 bases not matched to a gene. Germline V CDR1 and CDR2: SGHRS, YFSETQ.

The chain carries TRBV11-3 and TRBJ2-7; 7 bases are shared with TRBD2. This CDR3 is built from 13 residues. The V gene's germline CDR1 is SGHNT and CDR2 YENEEA. V shed 0 bases, J shed 9 bases, and the junction held 5 bases outside the gene matches. Here the CDR3 DNA reads TGTGCCAGCAGCTTAGATAAGACTAGCTGGCAGTACTTC. Amino acid sequence: CASSLDKTSWQYF.

This sequence joins TRBV7-8 and TRBJ1-3, with 7 bases lining up with TRBD1. The germline V gene encodes CDR1 SGHVS and CDR2 FQNEAQ. V shed 5 bases and J 4 bases; nucleotides not matched to a gene: 5. This CDR3 has 14 amino acids. CDR3 nucleotides: TGTGCCAGCAGCCTAAGGGGGCTAGGAAACACCATATATTTT. This gives the protein CASSLRGLGNTIYF.

The chain combines TRBV9 with TRBJ2-3; 11 nucleotides agree with TRBD2. The CDR3 length is 16 residues. The junction had 9 bases not matched to a gene; V was cut back by 4 bases and J by 5 bases. Per the germline V gene, CDR1 is SGDLS and CDR2 is YYNGEE. The CDR3 reads CASSPFSGGARDTQYF. CDR3 DNA: TGTGCCAGCAGCCCCTTTAGCGGGGGGGCTAGAGATACGCAGTATTTT.

V usage is TRBV5-6 and J usage is TRBJ2-5; TRBD1 matches 9 bases. J was trimmed by 5 bases and V by 0 bases; bases with no gene match: 8. CDR3 length: 16 amino acids. Germline V gene lookup returns CDR1 SGHDT and CDR2 YYEEEE. Here the CDR3 reads CASSLAEGTGMETQYF. The DNA of the CDR3 is TGTGCCAGCAGCTTGGCCGAGGGGACAGGGATGGAGACCCAGTACTTC.

CDR3 protein: CASSSGTATEMNTEAFF. The DNA for the CDR3 is TGTGCCAGCAGTTCAGGGACAGCCACTGAGATGAACACTGAAGCTTTCTTT. The genes are TRBV27 and TRBJ1-1; 7 bases match TRBD1. Unmatched junction bases numbered 11, after V lost 4 bases and J lost 0 bases. The CDR3 length is 17 residues. Per germline, CDR1 MNHEY and CDR2 SMNVEV (reference sequence).

Only one count was recorded for this clone. Different DNA sequences within this sample yield the same CDR3. The chain uses TRBV28 and TRBJ1-3; D uncertain. V was trimmed by 4 bases and J by 2 bases, leaving 6 bases between them. CDR3 length: 13 residues. Germline CDR1 reads MDHEN; CDR2 reads SYDVKM. The CDR3 DNA is TGTGCCAGCAGTTCGGGAGCTGGAAACACCATATATTTT. Protein sequence: CASSSGAGNTIYF.

This chain links TRBV11-2 with TRBJ2-5; weak D call: TRBD1 (6 bases). This CDR3 is 14 amino acids long. Looked up from germline, CDR1 is SGHAT and CDR2 is FQNNGV. The V and J ends lost 1 base and 4 bases respectively, with 10 bases between them. The CDR3, as DNA: TGTGCCAGCAGCTTAGGGGCCAGGGGAGAGACCCAGTACTTC. This translates into CASSLGARGETQYF.

This clone was picked up one time. The rearrangement links TRBV19 to TRBJ1-4; D might be TRBD1 (6 bases). This CDR3 region has 13 residues. In germline, CDR1 is LNHDA, CDR2 SQIVND (reference sequence). V shed 8 bases and J shed 4 bases, with 11 bases lying between them. CDR3 coding DNA: TGTGCCAGTCGACAGGAGAATAATGAAAAACTGTTTTTT. This translates into CASRQENNEKLFF.

This sequence joins TRBV5-6 and TRBJ1-4; 8 bases align to TRBD1. CDR3 length equals 17 residues. After removal of 4 bases from V and 6 bases from J, the junction contained 14 bases not matched to a gene. Germline lookup yields CDR1 SGHDT and CDR2 YYEEEE. CDR3 residues: CASSILGEGTGDEKLFF. As DNA, the CDR3 is TGTGCCAGCAGCATCTTGGGGGAAGGGACAGGTGATGAAAAACTGTTTTTT.

The rearrangement links TRBV9 to TRBJ2-1, with TRBD2 as a possible D gene (5 bases). Germline values: CDR1 SGDLS, CDR2 YYNGEE. CDR3 length: 13 residues. Trimming left V 7 bases short and J 5 bases short, with 13 bases between. The CDR3 sequence is CASAASPHNEQFF. In nucleotides, the CDR3 is TGTGCCAGCGCGGCTAGCCCCCACAATGAGCAGTTCTTC. Together with reference TRBV9 and TRBJ2-1, the CDR3 gives the full variable domain: DSGVTQTPKHLITATGQRVTLRCSPRSGDLSVYWYQQSLDQGLQFLIQYYNGEERAKGNILERFSAQQFPDLHSELNLSSLELGDSALYFCASAASPHNEQFFGPGTRLTVL.

V gene TRBV5-1 combines with J gene TRBJ2-3, with TRBD1 identical over 9 bases. The V segment lost 0 bases and the J segment 3 bases; nucleotides outside the gene matches: 8. Germline V gives CDR1 SGHRS, CDR2 YFSETQ. The CDR3 is 17 amino acids. CDR3 residues: CASSLGSGTGLTDTQYF. CDR3 bases: TGCGCCAGCAGCTTGGGCTCCGGGACAGGGTTGACAGATACGCAGTATTTT.

The chain has TRBV5-1 and TRBJ2-2; 13 nucleotides line up with TRBD2. Germline V gives CDR1 SGHRS, CDR2 YFSETQ. Trimming took 5 bases from V and 5 from J; bases not matched to a gene: 9. The CDR3 length is 17 residues. The CDR3 here is CASRLLAGGPETGELFF. Written as DNA, the CDR3 is TGCGCCAGCAGGTTACTAGCGGGAGGGCCGGAGACCGGGGAGCTGTTTTTT. The whole variable domain, remainder taken from reference TRBV5-1 and TRBJ2-2, is KAGVTQTPRYLIKTRGQQVTLSCSPISGHRSVSWYQQTPGQGLQFLFEYFSETQRNKGNFPGRFSGRQFSNSRSEMNVSTLELGDSALYLCASRLLAGGPETGELFFGEGSRLTVL.

The chain combines TRBV27 with TRBJ1-2; 11 bases match TRBD1. The V segment lost 6 bases and the J segment 8 bases; nucleotides outside the gene matches: 11. The CDR3 extends over 15 amino acids. The germline V gene has CDR1 MNHEY and CDR2 SMNVEV (reference sequence). The CDR3 loop reads CASSLTGTGGGGYTF. The CDR3 coding sequence is TGTGCCAGCAGCCTAACCGGGACAGGGGGAGGAGGCTACACCTTC.

The count of this clone is one. Other DNA variants within this sample encode the same CDR3. This chain joins TRBV7-9 and TRBJ2-7; TRBD1 agrees at 9 bases. The CDR3 totals 14 residues. The ends lost 4 bases at V and 2 bases at J; junction bases unmatched: 3. Per germline, CDR1 SEHNR and CDR2 FQNEAQ (reference sequence). Here the CDR3 DNA reads TGTGCCAGCAGCTCTGGGGACAGGGCCTACGAGCAGTACTTC. It translates to CASSSGDRAYEQYF.

This clone was seen just once. V is TRBV28 and J is TRBJ2-2; D is perhaps TRBD1 (5 bases). Germline lookup yields CDR1 MDHEN and CDR2 SYDVKM. V was shortened by 8 bases and J by 2 bases, with 9 bases between the two germline ends. The CDR3 is 13 residues long. The CDR3 sequence: CASQGFNTGELFF. The CDR3 DNA is TGTGCCAGCCAGGGCTTCAACACCGGGGAGCTGTTTTTT.

The chain joins TRBV9 to TRBJ2-5; possibly TRBD2 for D (6 bases). Germline V CDR1 and CDR2: SGDLS, YYNGEE. The CDR3 runs 16 residues. Trimming pared 3 bases from V and 2 bases from J, leaving 17 bases between. The CDR3 coding sequence is TGTGCCAGCAGCGGTCCTAGCGAGACTTGGCAAGAGACCCAGTACTTC. As protein: CASSGPSETWQETQYF. Full variable domain (rest looked up from reference TRBV9 and TRBJ2-5): DSGVTQTPKHLITATGQRVTLRCSPRSGDLSVYWYQQSLDQGLQFLIQYYNGEERAKGNILERFSAQQFPDLHSELNLSSLELGDSALYFCASSGPSETWQETQYFGPGTRLLVL.